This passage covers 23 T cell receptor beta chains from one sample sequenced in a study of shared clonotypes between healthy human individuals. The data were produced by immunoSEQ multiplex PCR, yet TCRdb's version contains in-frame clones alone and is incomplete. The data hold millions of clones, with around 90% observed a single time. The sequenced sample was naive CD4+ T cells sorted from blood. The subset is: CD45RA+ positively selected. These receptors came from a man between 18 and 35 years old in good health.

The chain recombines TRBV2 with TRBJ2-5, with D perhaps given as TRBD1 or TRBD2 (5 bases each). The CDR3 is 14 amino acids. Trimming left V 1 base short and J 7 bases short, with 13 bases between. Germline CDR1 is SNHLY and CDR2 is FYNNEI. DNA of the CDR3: TGTGCCAGCAGTGAAGGGCTCCCTGGGGGGACCCAGTACTTC. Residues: CASSEGLPGGTQYF.

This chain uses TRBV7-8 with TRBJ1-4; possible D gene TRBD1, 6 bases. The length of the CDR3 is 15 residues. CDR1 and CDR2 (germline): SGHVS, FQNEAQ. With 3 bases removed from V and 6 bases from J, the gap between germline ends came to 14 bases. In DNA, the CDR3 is TGTGCCAGCAGCTTCAGGGGCAGCAGGGATGAAAAACTGTTTTTT. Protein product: CASSFRGSRDEKLFF.

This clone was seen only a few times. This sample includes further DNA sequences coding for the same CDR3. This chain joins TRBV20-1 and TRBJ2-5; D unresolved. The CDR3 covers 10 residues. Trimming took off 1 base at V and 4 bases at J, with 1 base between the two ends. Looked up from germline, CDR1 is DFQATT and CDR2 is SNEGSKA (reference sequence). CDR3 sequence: CSARGETQYF. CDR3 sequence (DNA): TGCAGTGCTAGAGGAGAGACCCAGTACTTC.

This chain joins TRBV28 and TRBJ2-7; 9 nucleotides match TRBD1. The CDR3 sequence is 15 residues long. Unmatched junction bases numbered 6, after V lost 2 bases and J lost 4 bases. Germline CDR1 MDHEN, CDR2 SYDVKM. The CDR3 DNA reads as TGTGCCAGCAGTTTACCGGGACAGGGTCCGTACGAGCAGTACTTC. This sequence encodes CASSLPGQGPYEQYF. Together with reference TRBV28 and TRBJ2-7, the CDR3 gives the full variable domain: DVKVTQSSRYLVKRTGEKVFLECVQDMDHENMFWYRQDPGLGLRLIYFSYDVKMKEKGDIPEGYSVSREKKERFSLILESASTNQTSMYLCASSLPGQGPYEQYFGPGTRLTVT.

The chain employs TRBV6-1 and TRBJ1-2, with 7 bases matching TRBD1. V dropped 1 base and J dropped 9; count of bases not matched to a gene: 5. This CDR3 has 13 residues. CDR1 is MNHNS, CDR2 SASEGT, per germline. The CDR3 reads CASSEDRGPRYTF. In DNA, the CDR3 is TGTGCCAGCAGTGAAGACAGGGGCCCGCGCTACACCTTC.

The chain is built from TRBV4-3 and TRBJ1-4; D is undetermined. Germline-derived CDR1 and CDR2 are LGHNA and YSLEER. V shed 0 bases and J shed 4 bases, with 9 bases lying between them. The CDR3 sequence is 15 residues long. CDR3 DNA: TGCGCCAGCAGCCAAGATGGGCCAGGTAATGAAAAACTGTTTTTT. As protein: CASSQDGPGNEKLFF.

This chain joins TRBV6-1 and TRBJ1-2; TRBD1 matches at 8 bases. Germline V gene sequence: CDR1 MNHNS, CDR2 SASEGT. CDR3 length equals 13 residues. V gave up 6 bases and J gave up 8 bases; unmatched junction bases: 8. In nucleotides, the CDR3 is TGTGCCAGCAGGCTACAGACAGGGGAAGGCTACACCTTC. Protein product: CASRLQTGEGYTF.

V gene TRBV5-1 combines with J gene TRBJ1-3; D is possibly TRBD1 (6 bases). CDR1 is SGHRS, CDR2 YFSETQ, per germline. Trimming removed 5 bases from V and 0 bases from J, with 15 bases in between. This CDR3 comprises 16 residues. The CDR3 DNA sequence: TGCGCCAGCAGTCAAACCACAGGGTCCTCTGGAAACACCATATATTTT. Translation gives CASSQTTGSSGNTIYF.

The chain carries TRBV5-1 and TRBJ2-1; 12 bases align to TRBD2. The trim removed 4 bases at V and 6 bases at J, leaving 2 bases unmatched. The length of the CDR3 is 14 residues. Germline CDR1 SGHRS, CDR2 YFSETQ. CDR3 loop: CASSAGLAGNEQFF. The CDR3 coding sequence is TGCGCCAGCAGCGCGGGACTAGCGGGCAATGAGCAGTTCTTC.

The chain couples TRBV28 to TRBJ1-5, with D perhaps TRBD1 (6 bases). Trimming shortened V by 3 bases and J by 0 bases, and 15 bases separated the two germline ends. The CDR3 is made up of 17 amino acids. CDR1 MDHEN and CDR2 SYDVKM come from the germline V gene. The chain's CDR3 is CASSFSQGLNSNQPQHF. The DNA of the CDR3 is TGTGCCAGCAGTTTTTCACAGGGCCTAAATAGCAATCAGCCCCAGCATTTT.

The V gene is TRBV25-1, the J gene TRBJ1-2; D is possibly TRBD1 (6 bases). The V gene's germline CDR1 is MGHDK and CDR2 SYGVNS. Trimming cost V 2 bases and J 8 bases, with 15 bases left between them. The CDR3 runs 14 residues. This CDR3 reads CASSEGPGGAGYTF. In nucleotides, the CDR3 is TGTGCCAGCAGTGAAGGGCCGGGGGGCGCCGGCTACACCTTC.

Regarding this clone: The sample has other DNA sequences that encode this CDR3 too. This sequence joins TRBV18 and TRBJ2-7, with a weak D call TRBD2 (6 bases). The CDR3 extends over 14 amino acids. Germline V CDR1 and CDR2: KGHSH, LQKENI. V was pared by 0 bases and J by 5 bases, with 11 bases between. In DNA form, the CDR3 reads TGTGCCAGCTCACCACCAGCCCGCGGGGACGAGCAGTACTTC. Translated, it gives CASSPPARGDEQYF. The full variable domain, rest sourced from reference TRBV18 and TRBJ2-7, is NAGVMQNPRHLVRRRGQEARLRCSPMKGHSHVYWYRQLPEEGLKFMVYLQKENIIDESGMPKERFSAEFPKEGPSILRIQQVVRGDSAAYFCASSPPARGDEQYFGPGTRLTVT.

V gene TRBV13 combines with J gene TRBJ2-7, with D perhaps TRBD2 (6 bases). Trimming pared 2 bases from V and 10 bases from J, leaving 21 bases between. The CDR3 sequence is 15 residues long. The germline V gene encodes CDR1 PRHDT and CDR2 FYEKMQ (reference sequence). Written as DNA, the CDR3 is TGTGCCAGCAGCTTACTCAGAGGGGAGGCGGGTTATCAGTACTTC. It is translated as CASSLLRGEAGYQYF. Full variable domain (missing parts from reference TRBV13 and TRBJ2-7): AAGVIQSPRHLIKEKRETATLKCYPIPRHDTVYWYQQGPGQDPQFLISFYEKMQSDKGSIPDRFSAQQFSDYHSELNMSSLELGDSALYFCASSLLRGEAGYQYFGPGTRLTVT.

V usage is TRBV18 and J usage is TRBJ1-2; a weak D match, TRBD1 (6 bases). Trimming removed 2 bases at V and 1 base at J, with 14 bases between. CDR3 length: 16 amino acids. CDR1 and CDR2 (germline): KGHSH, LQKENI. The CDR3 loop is CASSPAQGRSNYGYTF. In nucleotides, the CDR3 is TGTGCCAGCTCACCAGCCCAGGGGAGAAGTAACTATGGCTACACCTTC.

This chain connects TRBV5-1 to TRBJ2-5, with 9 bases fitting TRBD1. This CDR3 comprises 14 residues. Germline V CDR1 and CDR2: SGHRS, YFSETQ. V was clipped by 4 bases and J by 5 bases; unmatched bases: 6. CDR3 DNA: TGCGCCAGCAGCGGAGGACAGGGGTGGGAGACCCAGTACTTC. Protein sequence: CASSGGQGWETQYF. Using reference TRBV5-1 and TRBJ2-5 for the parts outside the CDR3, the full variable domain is KAGVTQTPRYLIKTRGQQVTLSCSPISGHRSVSWYQQTPGQGLQFLFEYFSETQRNKGNFPGRFSGRQFSNSRSEMNVSTLELGDSALYLCASSGGQGWETQYFGPGTRLLVL.

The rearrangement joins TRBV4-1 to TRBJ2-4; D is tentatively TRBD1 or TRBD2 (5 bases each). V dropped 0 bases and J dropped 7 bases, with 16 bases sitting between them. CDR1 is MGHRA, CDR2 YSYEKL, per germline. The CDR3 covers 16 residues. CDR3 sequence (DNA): TGCGCCAGCAGCCAAGATCTCGAGGGGAAGTGGAACATTCAGTACTTC. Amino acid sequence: CASSQDLEGKWNIQYF.

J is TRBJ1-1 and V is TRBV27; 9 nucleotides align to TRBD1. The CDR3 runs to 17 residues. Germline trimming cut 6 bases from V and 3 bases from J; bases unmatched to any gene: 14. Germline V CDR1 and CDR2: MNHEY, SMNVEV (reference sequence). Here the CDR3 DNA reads TGTGCCAGCAGGACCCTTTACAGGGGGCGGATTGACACTGAAGCTTTCTTT. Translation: CASRTLYRGRIDTEAFF.

The CDR3 reads CASSHRGVYGNTIYF. The CDR3 bases are TGTGCCAGCAGCCACAGGGGGGTTTATGGAAACACCATATATTTT. The chain recombines TRBV7-2 with TRBJ1-3; 8 bases agree with TRBD1. V dropped 5 bases and J dropped 3; count of bases not matched to a gene: 6. Germline V gene data show CDR1 as SGHTA and CDR2 as FQGNSA. The CDR3 covers 15 residues.

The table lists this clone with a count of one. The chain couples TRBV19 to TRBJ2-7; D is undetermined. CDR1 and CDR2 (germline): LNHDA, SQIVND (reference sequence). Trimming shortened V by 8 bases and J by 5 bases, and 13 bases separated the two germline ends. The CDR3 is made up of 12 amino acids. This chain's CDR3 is CASRASFNEQYF. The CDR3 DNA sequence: TGTGCCAGTCGAGCCTCATTCAACGAGCAGTACTTC.

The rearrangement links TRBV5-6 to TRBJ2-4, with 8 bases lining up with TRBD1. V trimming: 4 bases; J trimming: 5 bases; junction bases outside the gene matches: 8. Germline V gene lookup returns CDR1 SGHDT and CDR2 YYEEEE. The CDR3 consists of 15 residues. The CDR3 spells CASSPGDRPENIQYF. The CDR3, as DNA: TGTGCCAGCAGCCCAGGGGACAGGCCCGAAAACATTCAGTACTTC.

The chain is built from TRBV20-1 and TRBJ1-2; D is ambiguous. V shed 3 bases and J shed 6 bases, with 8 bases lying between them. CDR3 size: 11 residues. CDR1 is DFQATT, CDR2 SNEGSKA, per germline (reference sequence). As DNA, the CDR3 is TGCAGTGCTAGTGGGAGGGATGGCTACACCTTC. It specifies CSASGRDGYTF.

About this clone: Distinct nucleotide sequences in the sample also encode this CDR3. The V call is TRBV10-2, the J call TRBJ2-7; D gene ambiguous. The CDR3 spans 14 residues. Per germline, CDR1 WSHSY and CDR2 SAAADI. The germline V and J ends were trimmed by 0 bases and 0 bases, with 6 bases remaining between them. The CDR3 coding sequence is TGCGCCAGCAGTGAGTCGCCGAGCTCCTACGAGCAGTACTTC. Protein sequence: CASSESPSSYEQYF.

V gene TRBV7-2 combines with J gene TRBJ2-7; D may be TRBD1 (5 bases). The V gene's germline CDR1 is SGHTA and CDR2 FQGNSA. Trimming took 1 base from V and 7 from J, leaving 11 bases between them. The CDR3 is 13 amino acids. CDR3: CASSLDRLGEQYF. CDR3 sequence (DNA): TGTGCCAGCAGCTTAGACAGGCTCGGGGAGCAGTACTTC.